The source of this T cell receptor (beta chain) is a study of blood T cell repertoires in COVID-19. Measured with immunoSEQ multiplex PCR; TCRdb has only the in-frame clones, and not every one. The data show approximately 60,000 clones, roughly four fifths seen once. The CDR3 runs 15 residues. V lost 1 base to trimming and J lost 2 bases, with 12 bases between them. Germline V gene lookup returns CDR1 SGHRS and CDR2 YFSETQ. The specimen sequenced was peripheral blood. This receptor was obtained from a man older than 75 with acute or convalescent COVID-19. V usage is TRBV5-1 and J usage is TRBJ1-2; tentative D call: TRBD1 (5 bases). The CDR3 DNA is TGCGCCAGCAGCTTGTCAGGGCTAGAAAACTATGGCTACACCTTC. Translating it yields CASSLSGLENYGYTF.